The 9 T cell receptor beta chains listed next were all sequenced from one sample in a study of immune cell composition in non-small cell lung cancer. Clones were read by immunoSEQ multiplex PCR, and TCRdb kept only the in-frame ones, dropping some. Of 1,200 or so clones in the sample, approximately 79% were seen once. Sequencing was done on a sample of lung tumor tissue. The receptors here all came from a human donor with non-small cell lung cancer.

The rearrangement joins TRBV7-9 to TRBJ1-5; possibly TRBD1 for D (5 bases). The CDR3 totals 14 residues. Germline CDR1 and CDR2: SEHNR and FQNEAQ (reference sequence). The V gene lost 0 bases and the J gene lost 3 bases, with 6 bases spanning the gap. CDR3 nucleotides: TGTGCCAGCAGCTTAGCAGGGGCCAATCAGCCCCAGCATTTT. Translation: CASSLAGANQPQHF.

The genes are TRBV18 and TRBJ2-7, with 7 bases aligning to TRBD1. The length of the CDR3 is 15 residues. V lost 0 bases to trimming and J lost 6 bases; unmatched junction nucleotides: 8. Germline CDR1 reads KGHSH; CDR2 reads LQKENI. Here the CDR3 reads CASSPPGQAPSEQYF. CDR3 nucleotide sequence: TGTGCCAGCTCACCACCCGGACAGGCCCCCTCCGAGCAGTACTTC. The variable domain in full, completed from reference TRBV18 and TRBJ2-7, reads NAGVMQNPRHLVRRRGQEARLRCSPMKGHSHVYWYRQLPEEGLKFMVYLQKENIIDESGMPKERFSAEFPKEGPSILRIQQVVRGDSAAYFCASSPPGQAPSEQYFGPGTRLTVT.

The V gene is TRBV11-1, the J gene TRBJ2-4; 11 bases are a match to TRBD2. The V segment lost 5 bases and the J segment 4 bases; nucleotides outside the gene matches: 7. Germline V gives CDR1 SGHAT, CDR2 FQDESV (reference sequence). The CDR3 covers 16 residues. This CDR3 is CASSAPGTSGKNIQYF. The CDR3 DNA is TGTGCCAGCAGCGCACCTGGGACTAGCGGAAAAAACATTCAGTACTTC.

V usage is TRBV10-3 and J usage is TRBJ2-6; 7 positions agree with TRBD2. The J segment lost 7 bases and the V segment lost 5 bases, leaving 2 bases of the junction unmatched. CDR3 length: 13 amino acids. The germline CDR1 and CDR2 sequences are ENHRY and SYGVKD. Here the CDR3 DNA reads TGTGCCATCAGTTCGACTAGCGCCAACGTCCTGACTTTC. Translating gives CAISSTSANVLTF.

V is TRBV5-1 and J is TRBJ1-1, with 7 positions matching TRBD1. This CDR3 comprises 16 residues. CDR1 is SGHRS and CDR2 is YFSETQ in the germline V gene. Trimming took 1 base from V and 1 from J; bases not matched to a gene: 7. CDR3 loop: CASSLRQGGRNTEAFF. Written as DNA, the CDR3 is TGCGCCAGCAGCTTGAGACAGGGCGGAAGGAACACTGAAGCTTTCTTT.

The chain recombines TRBV11-2 with TRBJ1-6, with a weak D call TRBD1 (6 bases). Trimming shortened V by 5 bases and J by 8 bases, and 10 bases separated the two germline ends. This CDR3 comprises 13 residues. CDR1 is SGHAT and CDR2 is FQNNGV in the germline V gene. CDR3 protein: CASSLRTDSPLHF. In DNA, the CDR3 is TGTGCCAGCAGCCTGAGGACAGATTCACCCCTCCACTTT.

This clone was counted once. This chain uses TRBV5-1 with TRBJ2-5, with 10 bases that match TRBD2. The length of the CDR3 is 18 residues. The V gene end was trimmed by 0 bases and the J gene end by 1 base; junction bases not matched to a gene: 9. CDR1 SGHRS and CDR2 YFSETQ come from the germline V gene. The CDR3 DNA follows: TGCGCCAGCAGCTTGGACCCTTCTAGCGGGGGTAGCCAAGAGACCCAGTACTTC. This sequence encodes CASSLDPSSGGSQETQYF.

The genes are TRBV6-5 and TRBJ2-3, with TRBD2 identical over 7 bases. The germline gives CDR1 MNHEY, CDR2 SVGAGI. The trim removed 6 bases at V and 2 bases at J, leaving 5 bases unmatched. The CDR3 extends over 14 amino acids. The chain's CDR3 is CASRPGLSTDTQYF. In nucleotides, the CDR3 is TGTGCCAGCAGACCGGGACTATCCACAGATACGCAGTATTTT.

The rearrangement uses TRBV9 and TRBJ2-1; the match to TRBD2 covers 12 bases. With 4 bases clipped from V and 7 bases from J, the junction kept 6 bases outside the gene matches. Per the germline V gene, CDR1 is SGDLS and CDR2 is YYNGEE. CDR3 length equals 15 residues. CDR3 loop: CASSFGLAGLNEQFF. In nucleotides, the CDR3 is TGTGCCAGCAGCTTCGGACTAGCGGGGCTGAATGAGCAGTTCTTC.